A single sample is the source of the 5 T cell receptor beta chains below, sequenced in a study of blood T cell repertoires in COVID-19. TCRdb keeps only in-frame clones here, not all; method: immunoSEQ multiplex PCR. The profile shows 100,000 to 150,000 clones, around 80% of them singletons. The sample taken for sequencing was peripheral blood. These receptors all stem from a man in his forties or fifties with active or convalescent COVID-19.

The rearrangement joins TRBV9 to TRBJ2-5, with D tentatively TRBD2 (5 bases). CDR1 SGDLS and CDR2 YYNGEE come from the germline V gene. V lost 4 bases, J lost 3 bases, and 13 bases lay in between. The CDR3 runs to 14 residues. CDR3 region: CASSPSGVEETQYF. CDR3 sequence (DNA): TGTGCCAGCAGCCCCTCCGGGGTCGAAGAGACCCAGTACTTC.

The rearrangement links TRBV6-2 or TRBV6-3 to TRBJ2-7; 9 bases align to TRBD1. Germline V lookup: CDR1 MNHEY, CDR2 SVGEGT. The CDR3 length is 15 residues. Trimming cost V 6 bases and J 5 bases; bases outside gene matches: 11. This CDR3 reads CASSRPGTGRNEQYF. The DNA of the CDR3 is TGTGCCAGCAGCCGCCCCGGGACAGGGCGTAACGAGCAGTACTTC.

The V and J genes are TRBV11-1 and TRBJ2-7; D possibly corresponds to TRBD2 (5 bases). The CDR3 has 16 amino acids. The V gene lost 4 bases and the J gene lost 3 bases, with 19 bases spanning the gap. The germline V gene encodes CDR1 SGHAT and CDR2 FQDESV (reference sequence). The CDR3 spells CASSSGGRGSSYEQYF. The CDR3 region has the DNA TGTGCCAGCAGCTCTGGCGGTCGGGGATCTAGCTACGAGCAGTACTTC.

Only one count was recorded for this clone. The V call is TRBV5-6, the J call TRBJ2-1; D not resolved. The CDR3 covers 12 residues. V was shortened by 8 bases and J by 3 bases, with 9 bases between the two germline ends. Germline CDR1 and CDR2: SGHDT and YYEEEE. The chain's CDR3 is CASQTHYNEQFF. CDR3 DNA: TGTGCCAGTCAGACACACTACAATGAGCAGTTCTTC. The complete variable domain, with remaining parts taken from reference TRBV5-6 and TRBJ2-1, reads DAGVTQSPTHLIKTRGQQVTLRCSPKSGHDTVSWYQQALGQGPQFIFQYYEEEERQRGNFPDRFSGHQFPNYSSELNVNALLLGDSALYLCASQTHYNEQFFGPGTRLTVL.

The CDR3 loop is CAWSPTGNGGPDGYTF. The DNA of the CDR3 is TGTGCCTGGAGTCCCACAGGGAATGGGGGCCCCGATGGCTACACCTTC. V and J are TRBV30 and TRBJ1-2, with D perhaps matching TRBD1 (6 bases). Germline assignment: CDR1 GTSNPN and CDR2 SVGIG (reference sequence). V lost 2 bases to trimming and J lost 6 bases, with 22 bases between them. This CDR3 comprises 16 residues.